The 22 T cell receptor beta chains in this list originate from one sample, sequenced in a study of blood T cell repertoires in COVID-19. The data were produced by immunoSEQ multiplex PCR, yet TCRdb's version contains in-frame clones alone and is incomplete. The profile shows hundreds of thousands of clones, approximately 90% of them singletons. Sequenced input: peripheral blood. These receptors all stem from a woman younger than 35 who had recovered from COVID-19.

This chain joins TRBV9 and TRBJ1-2; D unclear. CDR1 is SGDLS, CDR2 YYNGEE, per germline. The CDR3 is 12 amino acids. Trimming stripped 4 bases from V and 7 bases from J, with 11 bases between. CDR3 residues: CASSPESLGYTF. CDR3 DNA sequence: TGTGCCAGCAGCCCGGAGTCCCTTGGCTACACCTTC.

The chain employs TRBV12-3 or TRBV12-4 and TRBJ1-3, with unresolved D. This CDR3 has 13 residues. Trimming took 6 bases from V and 2 from J, leaving 8 bases between them. This chain's CDR3 is CASSPTPGNTIYF. CDR3 sequence (DNA): TGTGCCAGCAGCCCGACTCCTGGAAACACCATATATTTT.

The rearrangement joins TRBV12-3 or TRBV12-4 to TRBJ1-2, with D possibly matching TRBD1 (6 bases). V shed 5 bases and J shed 6 bases, with 13 bases lying between them. The CDR3 is made up of 13 amino acids. CDR3 region: CASSARGVDGYTF. CDR3 nucleotides: TGTGCCAGCAGTGCCAGGGGAGTGGATGGCTACACCTTC.

The chain uses TRBV5-4 and TRBJ1-4, with D perhaps TRBD1 (6 bases). Germline assignment: CDR1 SGHNT and CDR2 YYREEE (reference sequence). This CDR3 is 16 amino acids long. Between the trimmed V and J ends, which lost 4 bases and 1 base, there was a span of 14 bases. The CDR3 nucleotides read TGTGCCAGCAGCATAGAACCGGGACAAACTAATGAAAAACTGTTTTTT. Translation: CASSIEPGQTNEKLFF. The variable domain in full, completed from reference TRBV5-4 and TRBJ1-4, reads ETGVTQSPTHLIKTRGQQVTLRCSSQSGHNTVSWYQQALGQGPQFIFQYYREEENGRGNFPPRFSGLQFPNYSSELNVNALELDDSALYLCASSIEPGQTNEKLFFGSGTQLSVL.

The J gene is TRBJ2-1, the V gene TRBV27, with D perhaps TRBD2 (6 bases). Per the germline V gene, CDR1 is MNHEY and CDR2 is SMNVEV (reference sequence). CDR3 size: 15 residues. The V end lost 6 bases, the J end lost 2 bases, and 14 bases lay between the germline ends. The CDR3, as DNA: TGTGCCAGCAGCAAGACTAGAGGGGCCTACAATGAGCAGTTCTTC. Residues: CASSKTRGAYNEQFF.

The CDR3 region is CATDRGENQPQHF. As DNA, the CDR3 is TGTGCCACGGACCGTGGGGAGAATCAGCCCCAGCATTTT. The chain joins TRBV15 to TRBJ1-5; D gene ambiguous. The length of the CDR3 is 13 residues. V lost 9 bases to trimming and J lost 4 bases, with 13 bases between them. Germline lookup yields CDR1 LNHNV and CDR2 YYDKDF (reference sequence).

V is TRBV7-2 and J is TRBJ2-2; 11 bases align to TRBD2. This CDR3 has 17 residues. Germline V gene lookup returns CDR1 SGHTA and CDR2 FQGNSA. V shed 2 bases, J shed 6 bases, and the junction held 8 bases outside the gene matches. CDR3 protein: CASSLNQLAGVPGELFF. CDR3 DNA sequence: TGTGCCAGCAGCTTAAATCAACTAGCGGGAGTCCCCGGGGAGCTGTTTTTT. Full variable domain (rest looked up from reference TRBV7-2 and TRBJ2-2): GAGVSQSPSNKVTEKGKDVELRCDPISGHTALYWYRQSLGQGLEFLIYFQGNSAPDKSGLPSDRFSAERTGGSVSTLTIQRTQQEDSAVYLCASSLNQLAGVPGELFFGEGSRLTVL.

The rearrangement links TRBV14 to TRBJ2-3; D might be TRBD1 (5 bases). This CDR3 contains 15 residues. Per the germline V gene, CDR1 is SGHDN and CDR2 is FVKESK. V was pared by 4 bases and J by 3 bases, with 14 bases between. This CDR3 reads CASSLLAGMTDTQYF. The CDR3 nucleotides are TGTGCCAGCAGCCTGCTGGCAGGGATGACAGATACGCAGTATTTT.

The chain employs TRBV12-5 and TRBJ2-5, with 11 bases matching TRBD1. The CDR3 length is 17 residues. Looked up from germline, CDR1 is LGHNT and CDR2 is FRNRAP. The J segment lost 2 bases and the V segment lost 6 bases, leaving 11 bases of the junction unmatched. The CDR3 protein is CASGGGQGVRGQETQYF. As DNA, the CDR3 is TGTGCTAGTGGGGGGGGACAGGGGGTCCGGGGACAAGAGACCCAGTACTTC.

CDR3 DNA: TGCGCCAGCAGCCCTTCCGTTGGGCGGGCGAGGGCCAATGAGCAGTTCTTC. Translation gives CASSPSVGRARANEQFF. The V and J genes are TRBV4-3 and TRBJ2-1; possible D gene TRBD2, 5 bases. The CDR3 length is 17 residues. V was pared by 4 bases and J by 6 bases, with 22 bases between. From germline, CDR1 is LGHNA and CDR2 YSLEER.

This clone was picked up one time. The DNA for the CDR3 is TGTGCCAGCAGCCTCCGGGACAGGAGCTATGGCTACACCTTC. Its translation is CASSLRDRSYGYTF. The chain carries TRBV11-3 and TRBJ1-2; TRBD1 agrees at 8 bases. Germline V gene data show CDR1 as SGHNT and CDR2 as YENEEA. The length of the CDR3 is 14 residues. V shed 5 bases and J 4 bases; nucleotides not matched to a gene: 6.

This chain joins TRBV6-5 and TRBJ1-6; the D gene is possibly TRBD1 (6 bases). This CDR3 has 14 amino acids. Germline V lookup: CDR1 MNHEY, CDR2 SVGAGI. V lost 7 bases and J lost 8, with 15 bases in between. The CDR3, as DNA: TGTGCCAGCACTGGGGCAGGGGTGCATTCACCCCTCCACTTT. It is translated as CASTGAGVHSPLHF.

The genes are TRBV19 and TRBJ1-1; unclear D gene. Trimming shortened V by 1 base and J by 5 bases, and 8 bases separated the two germline ends. The germline CDR1 and CDR2 sequences are LNHDA and SQIVND (reference sequence). This CDR3 has 13 amino acids. This chain's CDR3 is CASSIAGGTEAFF. The DNA for the CDR3 is TGTGCCAGTAGTATAGCGGGAGGAACTGAAGCTTTCTTT.

The chain employs TRBV30 and TRBJ2-1; weak D call: TRBD2 (6 bases). The CDR3 length is 13 residues. CDR1 is GTSNPN, CDR2 SVGIG, per germline (reference sequence). Trimming stripped 5 bases from V and 8 bases from J, with 16 bases between. Here the CDR3 reads CAWGRISEDEQFF. The CDR3 DNA reads TGTGCCTGGGGGAGGATAAGTGAAGATGAGCAGTTCTTC.

The chain recombines TRBV24-1 with TRBJ2-2; 7 bases fit TRBD2. Trimming cost V 5 bases and J 3 bases; bases outside gene matches: 5. The CDR3 runs to 15 residues. Germline V gives CDR1 KGHDR, CDR2 SFDVKD. This chain's CDR3 is CATSVRGRDTGELFF. The CDR3 nucleotides are TGTGCCACCAGTGTTAGAGGGAGGGACACCGGGGAGCTGTTTTTT.

This clone was observed a single time. The chain is built from TRBV5-4 and TRBJ1-3, with TRBD1 identical over 7 bases. V shed 0 bases and J 3 bases; nucleotides not matched to a gene: 0. This CDR3 contains 14 residues. CDR1 SGHNT and CDR2 YYREEE come from the germline V gene (reference sequence). CDR3 amino acids: CASSLGQGGNTIYF. For the CDR3, the DNA is TGTGCCAGCAGCTTGGGACAGGGTGGAAACACCATATATTTT. The full variable domain, with the rest looked up from reference TRBV5-4 and TRBJ1-3, is ETGVTQSPTHLIKTRGQQVTLRCSSQSGHNTVSWYQQALGQGPQFIFQYYREEENGRGNFPPRFSGLQFPNYSSELNVNALELDDSALYLCASSLGQGGNTIYFGEGSWLTVV.

Only a few counts were recorded for this clone. The chain links TRBV27 to TRBJ2-2; weak D call: TRBD1 (6 bases). The CDR3 consists of 14 residues. The V and J ends lost 2 bases and 13 bases respectively, with 17 bases between them. Germline values: CDR1 MNHEY, CDR2 SMNVEV (reference sequence). CDR3 loop: CASSLTAGDWVLFF. The CDR3 DNA reads as TGTGCCAGCAGTTTAACGGCAGGGGATTGGGTGCTGTTTTTT.

This chain uses TRBV4-1 with TRBJ1-2; 8 bases fit TRBD1. CDR3 length equals 14 residues. The germline gives CDR1 MGHRA, CDR2 YSYEKL. Trimming cost V 1 base and J 3 bases; bases outside gene matches: 1. The CDR3 spells CASSQVQGDYGYTF. The CDR3 nucleotides are TGCGCCAGCAGCCAAGTACAGGGGGACTATGGCTACACCTTC.

This clone was observed a few times. CDR3 amino acids: CASSYNRVDYGYTF. CDR3 coding DNA: TGTGCCAGCAGTTACAACAGGGTCGACTATGGCTACACCTTC. J is TRBJ1-2 and V is TRBV6-2 or TRBV6-3; D perhaps matches TRBD1 (6 bases). From germline, CDR1 is MNHEY and CDR2 SVGEGT. CDR3 length equals 14 residues. V was shortened by 2 bases and J by 3 bases, with 10 bases between the two germline ends.

The sample holds one count of this clone. This chain joins TRBV5-1 and TRBJ1-2; 7 bases are a match to TRBD1. Germline trimming cut 2 bases from V and 4 bases from J; bases unmatched to any gene: 5. Germline V gene data show CDR1 as SGHRS and CDR2 as YFSETQ. This CDR3 spans 14 amino acids. The CDR3 loop reads CASSLLQGSYGYTF. CDR3 in DNA: TGCGCCAGCAGCTTACTACAGGGGAGCTATGGCTACACCTTC. Variable domain in full (rest from reference TRBV5-1 and TRBJ1-2): KAGVTQTPRYLIKTRGQQVTLSCSPISGHRSVSWYQQTPGQGLQFLFEYFSETQRNKGNFPGRFSGRQFSNSRSEMNVSTLELGDSALYLCASSLLQGSYGYTFGSGTRLTVV.

The chain employs TRBV20-1 and TRBJ2-1; D is ambiguous. Germline V gene data show CDR1 as DFQATT and CDR2 as SNEGSKA (reference sequence). The CDR3 has 12 amino acids. Between the trimmed V and J ends, which lost 3 bases and 6 bases, there was a span of 9 bases. CDR3 DNA sequence: TGCAGTGCTAGTTCTCGCGGCAATGAGCAGTTCTTC. This sequence encodes CSASSRGNEQFF.

J is TRBJ1-6 and V is TRBV24-1; tentative D call: TRBD1 (5 bases). The CDR3 is made up of 13 amino acids. CDR1 is KGHDR, CDR2 SFDVKD, per germline. Trimming took 1 base from V and 9 from J, leaving 6 bases between them. The CDR3 sequence: CATSDFQGSPLHF. In DNA, the CDR3 is TGTGCCACCAGTGATTTCCAGGGTTCACCCCTCCACTTT.